The 24 T cell receptor beta chains listed next were all sequenced from one sample in a study of T-cell memory formation after mild COVID-19. TCRdb reanalysed the 5' RACE reads using MiXCR and keeps one entry per CDR3 protein. The sample records hundreds of thousands of distinct CDR3 sequences, roughly 22% being singletons. What was sequenced was PBMCs or a T cell subset sorted from them (not recorded which). The receptors here all came from an adult woman who had mild COVID-19 (a few samples of this study predate the infection). Cell type and time point are not known.

V usage is TRBV30 and J usage is TRBJ1-1; possibly TRBD1 for D (5 bases). The CDR3 runs to 15 residues. The V gene's germline CDR1 is GTSNPN and CDR2 SVGIG (reference sequence). Trimming left V 3 bases short and J 4 bases short, with 18 bases between. The CDR3 bases are TGTGCCTGGAGAATGGGACTAGCTTCGAGCACTGAAGCTTTCTTT. Amino acids: CAWRMGLASSTEAFF.

V gene TRBV18 combines with J gene TRBJ1-5; no firm D call. Germline V gene sequence: CDR1 KGHSH, CDR2 LQKENI. This CDR3 spans 14 amino acids. V was pared by 2 bases and J by 4 bases, with 9 bases between. CDR3 DNA: TGTGCCAGCTCACCAGGGAATTATAATCAGCCCCAGCATTTT. Protein sequence: CASSPGNYNQPQHF.

This clonotype was detected only a few times. The DNA for the CDR3 is TGTGCCAGCAGCTGGCGGCGGTGGAGGGATGACAATGAGCAGTTCTTC. This codes for CASSWRRWRDDNEQFF. The chain recombines TRBV5-6 with TRBJ2-1, with D perhaps matching TRBD2 (6 bases). This CDR3 region has 16 residues. CDR1 SGHDT and CDR2 YYEEEE come from the germline V gene. The V end was cut by 3 bases, the J end by 5 bases, with 18 bases between.

A few counts support this clonotype. V and J are TRBV29-1 and TRBJ2-1; no clear D. CDR3 length: 14 amino acids. Germline values: CDR1 SQVTM, CDR2 ANQGSEA. V lost 7 bases, J lost 2 bases, and 15 bases lay in between. The DNA of the CDR3 is TGCAGCGGAACTGACACACTAACCTACAATGAGCAGTTCTTC. It encodes CSGTDTLTYNEQFF.

About this clonotype itself: Germline and junction disagree at one end, which may indicate a read error. The chain uses TRBV20-1 and TRBJ1-2; 7 nucleotides match TRBD1. The germline V gene encodes CDR1 DFQATT and CDR2 SNEGSKA (reference sequence). This CDR3 spans 9 amino acids. The CDR3 sequence is CSARGDRFF. In DNA, the CDR3 is TGCAGTGCTAGAGGGGACAGATTCTTC.

The rearrangement joins TRBV15 to TRBJ2-1, with D possibly being TRBD2 (5 bases). The germline gives CDR1 LNHNV, CDR2 YYDKDF (reference sequence). V lost 5 bases, J lost 9 bases, and 20 bases lay in between. CDR3 length: 15 residues. The CDR3 protein is CATSPNRGLGSEQFF. The CDR3 coding sequence is TGTGCCACCAGCCCAAATCGGGGATTAGGTTCTGAGCAGTTCTTC.

This clonotype was seen a few times. This chain uses TRBV4-3 with TRBJ1-6; D is undetermined. Trimming pared 4 bases from V and 5 bases from J, leaving 9 bases between. CDR3 size: 14 residues. Germline CDR1 is LGHNA and CDR2 is YSLEER. This CDR3 reads CASSLKGNNSPLHF. DNA for the CDR3: TGCGCCAGCAGCCTAAAGGGAAATAATTCACCCCTCCACTTT.

The chain employs TRBV6-5 and TRBJ2-1; D gene unclear. The CDR3 is 13 residues long. Trimming pared 10 bases from V and 0 bases from J, leaving 10 bases between. The germline V gene encodes CDR1 MNHEY and CDR2 SVGAGI. The CDR3 reads CATYRNSYNEQFF. The CDR3 DNA reads as TGTGCCACCTACCGCAACTCCTACAATGAGCAGTTCTTC.

This clonotype was observed a handful of times. This chain uses TRBV29-1 with TRBJ2-7, with D possibly being TRBD1 (7 bases). The V gene lost 3 bases and the J gene lost 9 bases, with 18 bases spanning the gap. CDR3 size: 13 residues. Per the germline V gene, CDR1 is SQVTM and CDR2 is ANQGSEA. The CDR3 bases are TGCAGCGTTGAGGAGGGGGCCACTTTCGGGCAGTACTTC. It yields the protein CSVEEGATFGQYF.

The chain links TRBV4-1 to TRBJ2-7; D is undetermined. Looked up from germline, CDR1 is MGHRA and CDR2 is YSYEKL. Trimming pared 0 bases from V and 9 bases from J, leaving 9 bases between. This CDR3 contains 12 residues. CDR3 in DNA: TGCGCCAGCAGCCAAGATACGTTGGGGCAGTACTTC. This translates into CASSQDTLGQYF.

This clonotype is a singleton in its sample. V usage is TRBV28 and J usage is TRBJ1-5; 9 nucleotides align to TRBD1. The CDR3 length is 16 residues. Germline V gene lookup returns CDR1 MDHEN and CDR2 SYDVKM. Trimming at V came to 7 bases and at J to 2 bases, leaving 9 bases not matched to a gene. CDR3 sequence reads: CASTPGTGYGNQPQHF. CDR3 coding DNA: TGTGCCAGCACCCCCGGGACAGGGTACGGCAATCAGCCCCAGCATTTT. Full variable domain (remainder filled in from reference TRBV28 and TRBJ1-5): DVKVTQSSRYLVKRTGEKVFLECVQDMDHENMFWYRQDPGLGLRLIYFSYDVKMKEKGDIPEGYSVSREKKERFSLILESASTNQTSMYLCASTPGTGYGNQPQHFGDGTRLSIL.

The chain uses TRBV6-6 and TRBJ2-7; D unclear. Germline V gene sequence: CDR1 MNHNY, CDR2 SVGAGI (reference sequence). V lost 6 bases and J 0 bases, leaving 9 bases between the germline ends. The CDR3 runs 13 residues. The CDR3 is CASRSADSYEQYF. DNA for the CDR3: TGTGCCAGCAGGAGTGCGGACTCCTACGAGCAGTACTTC.

This clonotype was detected a few times. The chain employs TRBV27 and TRBJ2-2; 7 positions match TRBD2. From germline, CDR1 is MNHEY and CDR2 SMNVEV (reference sequence). CDR3 length: 14 residues. Germline trimming cut 6 bases from V and 4 bases from J; bases unmatched to any gene: 5. Written as DNA, the CDR3 is TGTGCCAGCAGGAGGGACTACCGCACCGGGGAGCTGTTTTTT. Protein sequence: CASRRDYRTGELFF.

The table lists this clonotype with a few counts. The genes are TRBV7-9 and TRBJ2-1; the D is unclear. Trimming shortened V by 4 bases and J by 1 base, and 8 bases separated the two germline ends. This CDR3 region has 14 residues. Germline lookup yields CDR1 SEHNR and CDR2 FQNEAQ (reference sequence). Written as DNA, the CDR3 is TGTGCCAGCAGCTCGGTGGGGTCCTACAATGAGCAGTTCTTC. This gives the protein CASSSVGSYNEQFF.

This clonotype was seen a handful of times. The V gene is TRBV6-2 or TRBV6-3, the J gene TRBJ1-1; 11 nucleotides align to TRBD1. The CDR3 loop spans 16 amino acids. Germline CDR1 reads MNHEY; CDR2 reads SVGEGT. After removal of 6 bases from V and 6 bases from J, the junction contained 12 bases not matched to a gene. In DNA, the CDR3 is TGTGCCAGCAGCAGATTCGGACAGGGGGCTTTGGCTGAAGCTTTCTTT. Translated, it gives CASSRFGQGALAEAFF.

Only a few counts were recorded for this clonotype. The chain combines TRBV15 with TRBJ1-6, with D unclear. The CDR3 consists of 15 residues. Germline V gene sequence: CDR1 LNHNV, CDR2 YYDKDF (reference sequence). The V gene lost 0 bases and the J gene lost 4 bases, with 7 bases spanning the gap. Written as DNA, the CDR3 is TGTGCCACCAGCAGAGATCGTTCGTATAATTCACCCCTCCACTTT. Amino acids: CATSRDRSYNSPLHF.

V usage is TRBV3-1 and J usage is TRBJ2-7, with D perhaps TRBD1 or TRBD2 (5 bases each). The germline V and J ends were trimmed by 0 bases and 9 bases, with 12 bases remaining between them. This CDR3 comprises 13 residues. Per germline, CDR1 LGHDT and CDR2 YNNKEL (reference sequence). CDR3 sequence: CASSQDRGSGQYF. CDR3 in DNA: TGTGCCAGCAGCCAAGATAGGGGAAGCGGGCAGTACTTC.

This clonotype was seen more than once but under ten times. The chain is built from TRBV5-1 and TRBJ2-5; unclear D gene. Trimming pared 3 bases from V and 3 bases from J, leaving 9 bases between. Germline V gene data show CDR1 as SGHRS and CDR2 as YFSETQ. There are 13 residues in the CDR3. The CDR3 coding sequence is TGCGCCAGCAGCTCTCTACCGGAAGAGACCCAGTACTTC. Its translation is CASSSLPEETQYF.

The V gene is TRBV7-2, the J gene TRBJ2-7; 7 positions agree with TRBD1. The CDR3 has 14 residues. With V trimmed by 5 bases and J by 0 bases, 4 bases remained unmatched. Germline CDR1 reads SGHTA; CDR2 reads FQGNSA. CDR3 DNA: TGTGCCAGCAGCCACGACAGGGCCTCCTACGAGCAGTACTTC. It is translated as CASSHDRASYEQYF.

This clonotype was seen a handful of times. The chain couples TRBV7-3 to TRBJ1-1, with D perhaps TRBD1 (6 bases). The CDR3 has 14 residues. CDR1 SGHTA and CDR2 FQGTGA come from the germline V gene. Between the trimmed V and J ends, which lost 3 bases and 3 bases, there was a span of 11 bases. Here the CDR3 DNA reads TGTGCCAGCAGCTTGCACAGGGATGACACTGAAGCTTTCTTT. It is translated as CASSLHRDDTEAFF.

This clonotype was detected a few times. CDR3 sequence (DNA): TGTGCCAGCAGCCCGGACCCTGGAAACACCATATATTTT. It yields the protein CASSPDPGNTIYF. The rearrangement uses TRBV7-9 and TRBJ1-3; D remains unclear. There are 13 residues in the CDR3. CDR1 is SEHNR, CDR2 FQNEAQ, per germline (reference sequence). The germline V and J ends were trimmed by 5 bases and 2 bases, with 7 bases remaining between them.

This clonotype was seen more than once but under ten times. The rearrangement joins TRBV7-6 to TRBJ2-1; 8 nucleotides line up with TRBD2. In germline, CDR1 is SGHVS, CDR2 FNYEAQ. Trimming at V came to 6 bases and at J to 3 bases, leaving 10 bases not matched to a gene. This CDR3 spans 16 amino acids. CDR3 in DNA: TGTGCCAGCAGTGGTCAGGCGGGGGGTTACTACAATGAGCAGTTCTTC. It is translated as CASSGQAGGYYNEQFF.

The genes are TRBV7-6 and TRBJ1-1; maybe TRBD1 (5 bases). Germline assignment: CDR1 SGHVS and CDR2 FNYEAQ. Trimming took off 5 bases at V and 1 base at J, with 17 bases between the two ends. This CDR3 is built from 16 residues. Here the CDR3 reads CASSTRGGGKNTEAFF. The CDR3 region has the DNA TGTGCCAGCAGCACGAGGGGTGGCGGAAAGAACACTGAAGCTTTCTTT.

J is TRBJ1-1 and V is TRBV20-1, with a tentative D call TRBD1 (5 bases). Trimming stripped 8 bases from V and 0 bases from J, with 10 bases between. Germline CDR1 and CDR2: DFQATT and SNEGSKA (reference sequence). The CDR3 covers 12 residues. The CDR3 region is CSSLTVNTEAFF. The CDR3 nucleotides read TGCAGTTCTTTGACAGTGAACACTGAAGCTTTCTTT.